This record looks at one TCR beta chain sequence and its context. V trimming: 3 bases; J trimming: 4 bases; junction bases outside the gene matches: 5. The CDR3 contains 16 residues. From germline, CDR1 is SGHDN and CDR2 FVKESK. The data were taken from a study of cytomegalovirus exposure and HLA in healthy donors. 60 Vbeta and 13 Jbeta primers were used in PCR. Clones were read by immunoSEQ multiplex PCR, and TCRdb kept only the in-frame ones, dropping some. There are about 130,000 clones in the sample; 75% to 85% occur only once, and 2.5% to 3.5% lies in the top ten. Sequencing input: PBMCs. This sequence was found in a woman under 30 in good health and CMV-seropositive. The chain is built from TRBV14 and TRBJ2-2, with 10 bases identical to TRBD1. The CDR3, as DNA: TGTGCCAGCAGCCACGACAGGGGGCGCATCACCGGGGAGCTGTTTTTT. It codes for CASSHDRGRITGELFF.